This T cell receptor (beta chain) is drawn from a study of vaccination and CD4 T cells after COVID-19. Overall study results and limits: Rising from around 19 to 38, the median of SARS-CoV-2-reactive clonotypes did not change significantly.

Treatment denoted: roughly 10-day PBMC culture with coronavirus spike peptide pools or control peptides (ViraFEST assay). Expansion of antigen-specific T cells with peptide pools by ViraFEST preceded sequencing of TCRs. PCR-confirmed positives ranged from March to December 2020, preceding US Alpha, Beta and Delta variants. At both days 3 and 7, half the medium was replaced with fresh IL-2 medium. As to this clonotype: Its antigen is unidentified.

The Oncomine TCR Beta short-read assay was applied to DNA of cultured CD4+ T cells. TCRdb reprocessed the PCR reads via MiXCR and lists one record per CDR3 protein. This sample has fewer than 5,500 distinct CDR3 sequences; 21% occur once, and the top ten carry around 21%. In germline, CDR1 is SNHLY, CDR2 FYNNEI. The CDR3 spans 11 residues. Trimming stripped 1 base from V and 10 bases from J, with 5 bases between. The sequenced sample consisted of CD4+ T cells from blood, cultured in vitro. The chain carries TRBV2 and TRBJ2-1; D is unclear. This TCR was recovered from a human donor who had recovered from COVID-19. CDR3 in DNA: TGTGCCAGCAGTGAAGTCCGGGAGCAGTTCTTC. Its protein product is CASSEVREQFF.